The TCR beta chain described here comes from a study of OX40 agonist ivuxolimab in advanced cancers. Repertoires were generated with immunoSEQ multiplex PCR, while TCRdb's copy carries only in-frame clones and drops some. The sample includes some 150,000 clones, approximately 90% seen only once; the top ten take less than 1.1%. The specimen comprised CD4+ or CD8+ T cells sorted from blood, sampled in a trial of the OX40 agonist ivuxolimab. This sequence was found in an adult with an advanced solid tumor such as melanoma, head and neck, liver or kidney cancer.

CDR3 in amino acids: CASSSGTGNTEAFF. CDR3 DNA sequence: TGCGCCAGCAGCTCCGGGACGGGGAACACTGAAGCTTTCTTT. This chain joins TRBV5-1 and TRBJ1-1, with a possible D match to TRBD1 (5 bases). Germline CDR1 is SGHRS and CDR2 is YFSETQ. The CDR3 spans 14 residues. The ends were cut back, 3 bases at V and 1 base at J, with 10 bases in the middle.